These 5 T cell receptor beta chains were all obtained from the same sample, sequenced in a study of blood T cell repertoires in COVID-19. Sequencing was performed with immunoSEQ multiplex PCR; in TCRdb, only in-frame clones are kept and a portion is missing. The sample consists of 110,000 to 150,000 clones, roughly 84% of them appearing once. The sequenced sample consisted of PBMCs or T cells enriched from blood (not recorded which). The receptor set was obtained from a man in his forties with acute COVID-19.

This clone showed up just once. For the CDR3, the DNA is TGCGCCAGCAGCTTGGCCCCATCCTCAACAGATTCACCCCTCCACTTT. Translation: CASSLAPSSTDSPLHF. The rearrangement links TRBV5-1 to TRBJ1-6, with no clear D. The CDR3 is 16 amino acids. Trimming cost V 0 bases and J 8 bases, with 15 bases left between them. The germline V gene has CDR1 SGHRS and CDR2 YFSETQ.

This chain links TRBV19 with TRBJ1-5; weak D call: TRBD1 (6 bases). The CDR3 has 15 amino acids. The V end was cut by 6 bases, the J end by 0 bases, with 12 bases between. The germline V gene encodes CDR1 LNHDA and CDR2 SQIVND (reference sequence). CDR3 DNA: TGTGCCAGTAGCCGATGGACAGATAGCAATCAGCCCCAGCATTTT. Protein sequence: CASSRWTDSNQPQHF.

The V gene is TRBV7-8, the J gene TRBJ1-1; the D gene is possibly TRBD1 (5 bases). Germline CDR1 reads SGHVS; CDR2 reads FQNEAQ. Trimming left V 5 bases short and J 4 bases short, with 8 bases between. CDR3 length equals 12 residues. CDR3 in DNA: TGTGCCAGCAGCCCAGGGCGCACTGAAGCTTTCTTT. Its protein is CASSPGRTEAFF. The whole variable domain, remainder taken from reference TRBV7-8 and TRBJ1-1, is GAGVSQSPRYKVAKRGQDVALRCDPISGHVSLFWYQQALGQGPEFLTYFQNEAQLDKSGLPSDRFFAERPEGSVSTLKIQRTQQEDSAVYLCASSPGRTEAFFGQGTRLTVV.

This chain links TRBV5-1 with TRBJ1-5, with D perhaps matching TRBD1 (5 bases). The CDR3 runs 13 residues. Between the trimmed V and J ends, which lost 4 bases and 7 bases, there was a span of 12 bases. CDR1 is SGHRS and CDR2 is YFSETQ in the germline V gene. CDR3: CASSRAGNQPQHF. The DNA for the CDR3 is TGCGCCAGCAGCAGGGCAGGGAACCAGCCCCAGCATTTT.

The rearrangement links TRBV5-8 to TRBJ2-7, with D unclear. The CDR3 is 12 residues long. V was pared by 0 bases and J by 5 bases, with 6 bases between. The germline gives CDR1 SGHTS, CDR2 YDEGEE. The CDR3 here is CASSLDSNEQYF. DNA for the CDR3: TGTGCCAGCAGCTTGGACAGTAACGAGCAGTACTTC.